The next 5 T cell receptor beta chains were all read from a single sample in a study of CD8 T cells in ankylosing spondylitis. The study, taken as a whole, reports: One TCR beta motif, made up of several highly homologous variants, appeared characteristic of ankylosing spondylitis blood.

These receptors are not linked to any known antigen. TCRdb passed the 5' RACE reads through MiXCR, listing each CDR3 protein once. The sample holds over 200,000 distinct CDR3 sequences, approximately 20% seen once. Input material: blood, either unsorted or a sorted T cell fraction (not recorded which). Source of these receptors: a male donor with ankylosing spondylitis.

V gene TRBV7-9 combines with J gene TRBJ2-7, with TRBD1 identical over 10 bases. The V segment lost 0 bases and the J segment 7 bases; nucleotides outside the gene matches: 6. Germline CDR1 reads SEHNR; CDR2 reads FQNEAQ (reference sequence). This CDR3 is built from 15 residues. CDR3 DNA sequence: TGTGCCAGCAGCTTAGCCGGGACAGGGGAAGGTGAGCAGTACTTC. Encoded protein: CASSLAGTGEGEQYF.

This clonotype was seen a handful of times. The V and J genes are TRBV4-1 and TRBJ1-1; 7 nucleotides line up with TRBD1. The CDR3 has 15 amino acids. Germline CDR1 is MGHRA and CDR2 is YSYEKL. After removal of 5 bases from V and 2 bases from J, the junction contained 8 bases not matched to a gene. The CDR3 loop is CASSSRQGENTEAFF. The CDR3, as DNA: TGCGCCAGCAGCTCCCGACAGGGTGAAAACACTGAAGCTTTCTTT.

This CDR3 is CASSFEGTVYNEQFF. The DNA for the CDR3 is TGTGCCAGCAGCTTTGAAGGGACAGTATACAATGAGCAGTTCTTC. The genes are TRBV7-9 and TRBJ2-1; 7 bases are shared with TRBD1. Germline CDR1 is SEHNR and CDR2 is FQNEAQ (reference sequence). Losses at the gene ends were 3 bases for V and 4 bases for J; bases not matched to a gene: 6. CDR3 length: 15 amino acids.

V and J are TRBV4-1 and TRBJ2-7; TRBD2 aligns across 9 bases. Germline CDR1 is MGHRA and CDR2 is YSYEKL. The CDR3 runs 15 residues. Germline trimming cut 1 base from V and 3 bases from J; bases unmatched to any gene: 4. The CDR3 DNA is TGCGCCAGCAGCCAAGCTGCGGGGGGGTACTACGAGCAGTACTTC. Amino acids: CASSQAAGGYYEQYF.

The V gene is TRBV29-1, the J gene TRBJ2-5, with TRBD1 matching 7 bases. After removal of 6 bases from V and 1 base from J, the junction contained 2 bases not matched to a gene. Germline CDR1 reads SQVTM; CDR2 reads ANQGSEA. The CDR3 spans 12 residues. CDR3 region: CSVPGGQETQYF. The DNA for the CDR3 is TGCAGCGTGCCAGGGGGCCAAGAGACCCAGTACTTC. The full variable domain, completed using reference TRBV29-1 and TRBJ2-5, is SAVISQKPSRDICQRGTSLTIQCQVDSQVTMMFWYRQQPGQSLTLIATANQGSEATYESGFVIDKFPISRPNLTFSTLTVSNMSPEDSSIYLCSVPGGQETQYFGPGTRLLVL.